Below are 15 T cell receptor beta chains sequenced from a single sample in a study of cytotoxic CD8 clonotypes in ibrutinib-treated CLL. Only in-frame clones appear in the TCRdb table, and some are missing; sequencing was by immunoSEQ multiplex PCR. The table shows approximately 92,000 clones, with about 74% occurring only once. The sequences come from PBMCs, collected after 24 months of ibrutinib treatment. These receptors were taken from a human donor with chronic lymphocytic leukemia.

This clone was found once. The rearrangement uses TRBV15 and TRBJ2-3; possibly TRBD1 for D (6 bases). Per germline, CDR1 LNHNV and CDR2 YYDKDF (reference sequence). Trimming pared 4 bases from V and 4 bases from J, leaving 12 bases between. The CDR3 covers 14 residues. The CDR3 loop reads CATSTRQESDTQYF. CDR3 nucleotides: TGTGCCACCAGCACGAGACAGGAATCAGATACGCAGTATTTT.

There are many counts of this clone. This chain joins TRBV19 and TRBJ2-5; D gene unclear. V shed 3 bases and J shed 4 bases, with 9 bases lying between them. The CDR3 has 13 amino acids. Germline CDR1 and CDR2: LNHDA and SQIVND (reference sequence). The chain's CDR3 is CASSISRRETQYF. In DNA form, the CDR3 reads TGTGCCAGTAGTATTTCTAGGCGAGAGACCCAGTACTTC.

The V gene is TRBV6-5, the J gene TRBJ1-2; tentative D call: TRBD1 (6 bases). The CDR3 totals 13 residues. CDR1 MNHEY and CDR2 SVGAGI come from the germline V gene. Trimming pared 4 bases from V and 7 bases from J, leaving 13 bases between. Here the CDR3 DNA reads TGTGCCAGCAGTTCCTCAGGGGTGGGTGGCTACACCTTC. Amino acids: CASSSSGVGGYTF.

The CDR3 protein is CASSLKPNYGYTF. The CDR3 DNA follows: TGTGCCAGCAGCTTAAAACCAAACTATGGCTACACCTTC. The genes are TRBV5-4 and TRBJ1-2; no definite D call. This CDR3 region has 13 residues. Per the germline V gene, CDR1 is SGHNT and CDR2 is YYREEE (reference sequence). Trimming removed 2 bases at V and 2 bases at J, with 7 bases between. Variable domain in full (rest from reference TRBV5-4 and TRBJ1-2): ETGVTQSPTHLIKTRGQQVTLRCSSQSGHNTVSWYQQALGQGPQFIFQYYREEENGRGNFPPRFSGLQFPNYSSELNVNALELDDSALYLCASSLKPNYGYTFGSGTRLTVV.

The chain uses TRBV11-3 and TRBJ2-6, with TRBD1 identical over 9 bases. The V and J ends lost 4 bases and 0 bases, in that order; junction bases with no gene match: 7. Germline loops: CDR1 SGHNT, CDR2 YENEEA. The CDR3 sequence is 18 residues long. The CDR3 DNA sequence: TGTGCCAGCAGCTCGGACAGGGGCCGGCCCTCTGGGGCCAACGTCCTGACTTTC. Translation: CASSSDRGRPSGANVLTF.

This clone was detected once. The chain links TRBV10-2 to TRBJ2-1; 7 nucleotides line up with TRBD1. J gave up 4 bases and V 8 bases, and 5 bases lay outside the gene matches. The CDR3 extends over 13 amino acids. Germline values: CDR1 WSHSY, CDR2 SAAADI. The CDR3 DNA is TGCGCCAGCCGGGGACAGACTTACAATGAGCAGTTCTTC. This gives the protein CASRGQTYNEQFF.

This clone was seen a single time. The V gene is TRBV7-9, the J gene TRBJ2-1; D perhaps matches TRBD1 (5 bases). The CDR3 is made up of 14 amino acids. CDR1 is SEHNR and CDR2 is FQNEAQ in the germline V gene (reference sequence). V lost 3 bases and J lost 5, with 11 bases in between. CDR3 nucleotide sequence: TGTGCCAGCAGCTTCAGGGTTGGAGACAATGAGCAGTTCTTC. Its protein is CASSFRVGDNEQFF.

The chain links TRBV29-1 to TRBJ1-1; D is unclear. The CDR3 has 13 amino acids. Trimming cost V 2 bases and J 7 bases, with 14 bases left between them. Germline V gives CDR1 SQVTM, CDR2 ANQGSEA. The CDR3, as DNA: TGCAGCGTTGAAACGGTGTCGGCCCATGAAGCTTTCTTT. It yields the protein CSVETVSAHEAFF. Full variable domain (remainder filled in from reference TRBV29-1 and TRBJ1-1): SAVISQKPSRDICQRGTSLTIQCQVDSQVTMMFWYRQQPGQSLTLIATANQGSEATYESGFVIDKFPISRPNLTFSTLTVSNMSPEDSSIYLCSVETVSAHEAFFGQGTRLTVV.

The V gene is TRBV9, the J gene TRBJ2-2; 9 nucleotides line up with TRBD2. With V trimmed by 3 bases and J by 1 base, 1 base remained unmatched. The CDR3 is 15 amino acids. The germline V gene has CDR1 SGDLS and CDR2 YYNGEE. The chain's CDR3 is CASSATSGNTGELFF. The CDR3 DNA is TGTGCCAGCAGCGCGACTAGCGGGAACACCGGGGAGCTGTTTTTT.

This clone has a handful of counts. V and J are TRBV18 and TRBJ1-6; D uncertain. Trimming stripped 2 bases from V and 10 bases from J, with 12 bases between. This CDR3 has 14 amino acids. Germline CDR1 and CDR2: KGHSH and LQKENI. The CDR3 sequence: CASSPDSPGSPLHF. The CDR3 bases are TGTGCCAGCTCACCAGACTCCCCGGGGTCACCCCTCCACTTT.

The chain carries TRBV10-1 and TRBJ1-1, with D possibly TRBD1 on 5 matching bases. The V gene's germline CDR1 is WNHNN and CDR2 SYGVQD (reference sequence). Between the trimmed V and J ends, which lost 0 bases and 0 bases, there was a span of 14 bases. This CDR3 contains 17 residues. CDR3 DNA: TGCGCCAGCAGTGAGTCGCCGTCCCTAGGGGTGAACACTGAAGCTTTCTTT. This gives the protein CASSESPSLGVNTEAFF.

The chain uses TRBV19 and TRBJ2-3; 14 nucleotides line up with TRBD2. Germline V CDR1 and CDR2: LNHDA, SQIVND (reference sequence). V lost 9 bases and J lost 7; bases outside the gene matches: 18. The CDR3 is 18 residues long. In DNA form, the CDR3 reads TGTGCCAGCGTAAACCGCGGACTAGCGGGAGGAGATGCTAATACGCAGTATTTT. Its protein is CASVNRGLAGGDANTQYF. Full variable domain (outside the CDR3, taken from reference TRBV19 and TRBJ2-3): DGGITQSPKYLFRKEGQNVTLSCEQNLNHDAMYWYRQDPGQGLRLIYYSQIVNDFQKGDIAEGYSVSREKKESFPLTVTSAQKNPTAFYLCASVNRGLAGGDANTQYFGPGTRLTVL.

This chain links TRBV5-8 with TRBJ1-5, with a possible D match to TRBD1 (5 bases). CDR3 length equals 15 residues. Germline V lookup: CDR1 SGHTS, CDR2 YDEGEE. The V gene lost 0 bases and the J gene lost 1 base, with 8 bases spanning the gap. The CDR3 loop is CASSLEGMSNQPQHF. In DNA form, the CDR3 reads TGTGCCAGCAGCTTGGAGGGGATGAGCAATCAGCCCCAGCATTTT. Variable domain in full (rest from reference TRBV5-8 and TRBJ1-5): EAGVTQSPTHLIKTRGQQATLRCSPISGHTSVYWYQQALGLGLQFLLWYDEGEERNRGNFPPRFSGRQFPNYSSELNVNALELEDSALYLCASSLEGMSNQPQHFGDGTRLSIL.

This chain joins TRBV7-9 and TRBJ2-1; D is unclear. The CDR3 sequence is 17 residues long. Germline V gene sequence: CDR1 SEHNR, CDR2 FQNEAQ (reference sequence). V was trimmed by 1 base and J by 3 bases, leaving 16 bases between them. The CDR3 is CASSLGRSELYYNEQFF. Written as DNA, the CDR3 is TGTGCCAGCAGCTTAGGCCGTTCTGAACTCTACTACAATGAGCAGTTCTTC. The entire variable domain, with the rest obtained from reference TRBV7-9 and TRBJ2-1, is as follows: DTGVSQNPRHKITKRGQNVTFRCDPISEHNRLYWYRQTLGQGPEFLTYFQNEAQLEKSRLLSDRFSAERPKGSFSTLEIQRTEQGDSAMYLCASSLGRSELYYNEQFFGPGTRLTVL.

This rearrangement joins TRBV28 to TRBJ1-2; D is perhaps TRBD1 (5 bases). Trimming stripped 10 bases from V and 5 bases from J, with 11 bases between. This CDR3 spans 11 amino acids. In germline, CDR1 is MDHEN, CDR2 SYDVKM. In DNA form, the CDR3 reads TGTGCCACGGGACCAGTATATGGCTACACCTTC. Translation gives CATGPVYGYTF.